This T cell receptor beta chain derives from a study of identical twins. The CDR3 runs 15 residues. J was trimmed by 7 bases and V by 5 bases; bases with no gene match: 10. Germline assignment: CDR1 MDHEN and CDR2 SYDVKM. TCRdb re-called the 5' RACE reads through MiXCR, storing one row per CDR3 protein. Found here are around 280,000 distinct CDR3 sequences, about 8.1% of them singletons; the top ten hold 2.1%. There are a few counts of this clonotype. The same sample was also studied in work on yellow fever vaccine responses in identical twins.

The TCR originated in a woman in her late teens or twenties in good health. The source material was memory (CD45RO+) T cells sorted from blood. V usage is TRBV28 and J usage is TRBJ2-7, with TRBD2 identical over 11 bases. In DNA, the CDR3 is TGTGCCAGCAGTCCCAATAGCGGGAGGGCCCGGGAGCAGTACTTC. Protein product: CASSPNSGRAREQYF.